This record looks at one T cell receptor beta chain sequence and its context. It lacks a known antigen. No per-base quality is available; no much larger clone lies one base away. A single peripheral blood draw of approximately 120 mL on average was collected from each donor into heparinised tubes. A BD FACSAria II was used to sort naive, central memory, regulatory and stem cell-like memory CD4+ T cells with a panel that included CD45RO, CCR7, CD25, CD127, CD95 and CD27. All sorted populations exceeded 95% purity. PBMCs were isolated right away by Lymphoprep density gradient centrifugation and were stained directly, without culture. So that batch effects would be minimized, each experiment stained and sorted samples in pairs, pairing one healthy donor with one patient. The entire isolated RNA was reverse transcribed using the High Capacity cDNA Reverse Transcription Kit, and thus expressed TCRB transcripts were sequenced. Deep immunoSEQ sequencing was applied to naive, central memory and regulatory T cell samples, giving an average of around 4 million total reads per sample. Sorted cells were lysed in RLT buffer, and RNA was extracted using DNase-treated RNeasy Micro or Mini kits according to cell number. To prevent cross-contamination, every cell subset was processed on its own, while patient and healthy donor samples were processed together. The immunoSEQ multiplex PCR was used to amplify TCRB sequences from cDNA, yielding 87-bp fragments that span the CDR3 region. The amplicons were sequenced using the Illumina HiSeq platform. As for the original processing: Synthetic template baselines were used to correct PCR bias computationally, reads within Hamming distance 2 were collapsed, and singletons that could not be merged were discarded. Reads were aligned against IMGT to assign V, D and J genes, CDR3 length and insertions or deletions at six rearrangement sites. Clonotype counts were normalized to sorted cell number within each subset before computing true diversity and Gini coefficients with the tcR R package. The overlap coefficient, calculated on TCRB nucleotide sequences, was used to measure repertoire sharing. Out-of-frame TCRB sequences from naive cells were analyzed to stand in for the pre-selection repertoire. The table comes from immuneACCESS by way of TCRdb, which keeps in-frame sequences with V and J called. Part of the clones is missing from these tables; in studies checked, under half for an unresolved V gene and the rest for unknown reasons. D and trimming were read from the DNA, whereas the V and J calls and clone size are those reported in that table. The sample table contains roughly 250,000 clones; only one count was recorded for roughly 20% of them. 0.028% of the sample rests with the top ten.

The germline V gene sets CDR1 to SGHAT and CDR2 to FQNNGV. The V end loses 1 base and the J end loses 0 bases, and a stretch of 11 bases separates them. Counted from cysteine to phenylalanine, this CDR3 has 16 amino acids. Here the CDR3 DNA is all that survives: 48 bases in frame from base 1. The data derive from a study of beta chain features in type 1 diabetes (dated by TCRdb to the late 2010s). For context, the study as a whole: Mean age, gender distribution, total cell number and subset yield did not differ between patients and healthy donors. Across all samples, around 100 million sorted cells were examined, and cell number per subset correlated strongly with RNA yield. The study compared the TCRB repertoires of sorted circulating CD4+ T cell subsets in recently diagnosed type 1 diabetes patients with those in matched healthy donors. Whereas all 30 or so donors provided naive and central memory subsets, regulatory and stem cell-like memory subsets were isolated from just 8 patients and about 8 healthy donors. Study-level results and caveats: The naive, central memory and regulatory TCRB repertoires appeared to resemble one another more closely among patients than among healthy donors. Because the HLA sub-analyses included only small numbers of individuals, any influence of HLA type on TCRB rearrangement was left unresolved. At VDJ recombination sites, patients with type 1 diabetes made fewer insertions and deleted more nucleotides, a pattern implying thymic rearrangement abnormalities. PCR might favor shorter templates, but patient and control samples were amplified and corrected together, so any skew would affect both groups equally. In all four CD4+ subsets, TCRB CDR3 length was moderately but significantly shorter in type 1 diabetes patients. Because cDNA was sequenced instead of genomic DNA, highly expressing activated cells could be over-represented, though the groups showed no difference in activation or CD3 levels.

The receptor's source is a woman in her thirties or forties with type 1 diabetes. The specimen was naive CD4+ T cells from blood. Explained via the paper, the cell subset or site label denotes: true naive CD4+ T cells. The chain links TRBV11-2 with TRBJ2-3; possibly the D gene is TRBD2, per 6 matching bases. For the CDR3, the sequence is CASSLASLASTDTQYF. The DNA sequence is given as TGTGCCAGCAGCTTAGCATCGCTAGCGAGCACAGATACGCAGTATTTT.